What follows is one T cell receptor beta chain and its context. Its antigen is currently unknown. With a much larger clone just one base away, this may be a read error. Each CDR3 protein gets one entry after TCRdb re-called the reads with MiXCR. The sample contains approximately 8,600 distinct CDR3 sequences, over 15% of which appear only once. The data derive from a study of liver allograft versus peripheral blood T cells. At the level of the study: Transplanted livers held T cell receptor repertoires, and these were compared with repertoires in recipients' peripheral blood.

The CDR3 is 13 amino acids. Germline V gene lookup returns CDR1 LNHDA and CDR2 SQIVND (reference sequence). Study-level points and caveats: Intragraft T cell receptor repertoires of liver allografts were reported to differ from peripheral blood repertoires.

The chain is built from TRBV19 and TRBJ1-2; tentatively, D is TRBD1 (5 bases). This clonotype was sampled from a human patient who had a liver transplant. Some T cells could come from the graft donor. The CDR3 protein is CVSSTGLSYGYTF. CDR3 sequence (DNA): TGTGTCAGTAGTACGGGACTGAGCTATGGCTACACCTTC.